The 21 T cell receptor beta chains listed next were all sequenced from one sample in a study of PD-L1 blockade in urothelial cancer. Clones were sequenced by immunoSEQ multiplex PCR, and TCRdb holds only the in-frame ones, with some missing. This sample has 35,000 to 40,000 clones, with just over 35% found just once. Sequencing was performed on tumor tissue, taken before atezolizumab (anti-PD-L1) treatment. The origin of the receptors is a man between 60 and 75 years old with urothelial cancer.

This chain uses TRBV6-8 with TRBJ2-2; maybe TRBD2 (6 bases). This CDR3 comprises 14 residues. Trimming took off 4 bases at V and 6 bases at J, with 12 bases between the two ends. Germline V gene lookup returns CDR1 MNHGY and CDR2 SAAAGT. The CDR3 region is CASSSTSLSGELFF. Here the CDR3 DNA reads TGTGCCAGCAGTTCGACTAGTCTTTCCGGGGAGCTGTTTTTT.

To note about this clone: At one boundary the junction diverges from the germline segment, which might be a read error. Different DNA sequences within this sample yield the same CDR3. The V and J genes are TRBV29-1 and TRBJ2-1; 8 bases match TRBD2. Germline V gene sequence: CDR1 SQVTM, CDR2 ANQGSEA. The CDR3 totals 14 residues. The chain's CDR3 is CSVAGRGGYNEQFF. The CDR3 DNA sequence: TGCAGCGTAGCCGGGAGGGGTGGGTACAATGAGCAATTCTTC.

The V and J genes are TRBV9 and TRBJ2-7, with 9 bases matching TRBD2. CDR3 length: 18 residues. Germline values: CDR1 SGDLS, CDR2 YYNGEE. The ends lost 4 bases at V and 4 bases at J; junction bases unmatched: 18. Written as DNA, the CDR3 is TGTGCCAGCAGCCCCCGGGGGGATGGCGGGAGGGATGATTACGAGCAGTACTTC. Its translation is CASSPRGDGGRDDYEQYF.

This clone is medium-sized within its sample. V and J are TRBV28 and TRBJ2-2; D uncertain. V lost 5 bases to trimming and J lost 3 bases, with 10 bases between them. Germline assignment: CDR1 MDHEN and CDR2 SYDVKM. The CDR3 has 14 residues. The CDR3 region has the DNA TGTGCCAGCAGTCCTAGTACCCACACCGGGGAGCTGTTTTTT. Residues: CASSPSTHTGELFF.

J is TRBJ2-7 and V is TRBV28; D tentatively fits TRBD1 or TRBD2 (5 bases each). This CDR3 has 13 residues. With 10 bases removed from V and 2 bases from J, the gap between germline ends came to 15 bases. CDR1 is MDHEN, CDR2 SYDVKM, per germline. CDR3 protein: CATRDGGAYEQYF. CDR3 nucleotide sequence: TGTGCCACCCGGGACGGAGGCGCCTACGAGCAGTACTTC.

The rearrangement uses TRBV19 and TRBJ2-4, with TRBD1 matching over 7 bases. The germline CDR1 and CDR2 sequences are LNHDA and SQIVND (reference sequence). The CDR3 is 17 residues long. After removal of 3 bases from V and 0 bases from J, the junction contained 8 bases not matched to a gene. The CDR3 DNA reads as TGTGCCAGTAGTATGGGAACAGGGGCCACAGCCAAAAACATTCAGTACTTC. It specifies CASSMGTGATAKNIQYF.

This clone was seen only a few times. The rearrangement links TRBV9 to TRBJ2-4; 7 bases agree with TRBD2. This CDR3 spans 13 amino acids. Trimming cost V 4 bases and J 7 bases; bases outside gene matches: 5. Germline assignment: CDR1 SGDLS and CDR2 YYNGEE. CDR3 residues: CASSPGLLNIQYF. The CDR3 DNA is TGTGCCAGCAGCCCGGGACTACTCAACATTCAGTACTTC.

V is TRBV5-1 and J is TRBJ2-2, with D perhaps given as TRBD1 or TRBD2 (7 bases each). CDR1 SGHRS and CDR2 YFSETQ come from the germline V gene. This CDR3 region has 16 residues. V was trimmed by 1 base and J by 8 bases, leaving 18 bases between them. CDR3 protein: CASSLRQGGRVGELFF. CDR3 DNA: TGCGCCAGCAGCTTGCGACAGGGCGGGAGAGTGGGGGAGCTGTTTTTT.

V usage is TRBV10-3 and J usage is TRBJ1-3; possible D gene TRBD1, 6 bases. This CDR3 contains 12 residues. Germline CDR1 is ENHRY and CDR2 is SYGVKD. V was trimmed by 4 bases and J by 7 bases, leaving 8 bases between them. CDR3 residues: CAISGGGNTIYF. The CDR3 nucleotides read TGTGCCATCAGTGGAGGGGGGAACACCATATATTTT.

The chain has TRBV5-1 and TRBJ2-7, with D maybe TRBD2 (5 bases). The CDR3 loop spans 15 amino acids. Germline V gives CDR1 SGHRS, CDR2 YFSETQ. Trimming removed 4 bases from V and 2 bases from J, with 16 bases in between. The CDR3 DNA is TGCGCCAGCAGCCTCGCCCCTTCCGGGACCTACGAGCAGTACTTC. It specifies CASSLAPSGTYEQYF. The entire variable domain, with the rest obtained from reference TRBV5-1 and TRBJ2-7, is as follows: KAGVTQTPRYLIKTRGQQVTLSCSPISGHRSVSWYQQTPGQGLQFLFEYFSETQRNKGNFPGRFSGRQFSNSRSEMNVSTLELGDSALYLCASSLAPSGTYEQYFGPGTRLTVT.

In this sample, this clone turned up a few times. V gene TRBV6-8 combines with J gene TRBJ2-1; 8 bases agree with TRBD1. Germline lookup yields CDR1 MNHGY and CDR2 SAAAGT. This CDR3 spans 15 amino acids. Trimming took 5 bases from V and 4 from J; bases not matched to a gene: 7. CDR3 bases: TGTGCCAGCAGTCAGCGACAGGGGTCTTACAATGAGCAGTTCTTC. It translates to CASSQRQGSYNEQFF.

This clone showed up just a few times. The chain couples TRBV5-1 to TRBJ2-1; D unresolved. Germline CDR1 reads SGHRS; CDR2 reads YFSETQ. The CDR3 covers 15 residues. V shed 0 bases and J shed 0 bases, with 7 bases lying between them. CDR3: CASSLVLNSYNEQFF. CDR3 in DNA: TGCGCCAGCAGCTTGGTTCTAAACTCCTACAATGAGCAGTTCTTC.

This clone was detected ten times or more. CDR3 amino acids: CASSLSIAGLEELFF. The CDR3, as DNA: TGTGCCAGCAGCTTAAGTATCGCCGGGCTGGAGGAGCTGTTTTTT. The V and J genes are TRBV11-3 and TRBJ2-2; D ambiguous. V lost 2 bases and J lost 10, with 17 bases in between. This CDR3 spans 15 amino acids. Germline values: CDR1 SGHNT, CDR2 YENEEA.

Of note for this clone: The junction departs from the called germline gene at one end, perhaps through a read error. The genes are TRBV6-8 and TRBJ2-5, with TRBD2 identical over 10 bases. The CDR3 is 16 amino acids. Germline loops: CDR1 MNHGY, CDR2 SAAAGT. The CDR3 region is CASSSPGLASQETQYF. The CDR3 DNA sequence: TGTGCTAGCAGCTCCCCGGGACTAGCGTCTCAAGAGACCCAGTACTTC.

In nucleotides, the CDR3 is TGTGCCAGCAACCGATCCCCTAGCGGGAGTCCCGAGCAGTACTTC. It translates to CASNRSPSGSPEQYF. The gene calls are TRBV11-3 and TRBJ2-7; 10 bases agree with TRBD2. Germline trimming cut 7 bases from V and 6 bases from J; bases unmatched to any gene: 12. This CDR3 contains 15 residues. The V gene's germline CDR1 is SGHNT and CDR2 YENEEA.

This clone was seen more than once but under ten times. The genes are TRBV6-7 and TRBJ1-5; D not certain. TRBV6-7 is assigned to the ORF class and has an uncertain function. The CDR3 has 15 residues. Trimming took 0 bases from V and 2 from J, leaving 8 bases between them. The CDR3 region has the DNA TGTGCCAGCAGTTACTCAGGGCTGGGCAATCAGCCCCAGCATTTT. Translating it yields CASSYSGLGNQPQHF.

This clone was counted a single time. The genes are TRBV29-1 and TRBJ1-5; 10 positions agree with TRBD1. CDR1 SQVTM and CDR2 ANQGSEA come from the germline V gene. This CDR3 spans 16 amino acids. V lost 7 bases and J lost 1; bases outside the gene matches: 10. CDR3 protein: CSAVTGGIISNQPQHF. DNA of the CDR3: TGCAGCGCAGTGACAGGGGGCATTATAAGCAATCAGCCCCAGCATTTT.

Only a few counts were recorded for this clone. V is TRBV6-8 and J is TRBJ1-3, with 8 positions matching TRBD1. Germline trimming cut 6 bases from V and 2 bases from J; bases unmatched to any gene: 9. There are 16 residues in the CDR3. Germline V CDR1 and CDR2: MNHGY, SAAAGT. The CDR3 loop reads CASSPPGQVTGNTIYF. As DNA, the CDR3 is TGTGCCAGCAGCCCCCCGGGACAGGTTACTGGAAACACCATATATTTT.

The V and J genes are TRBV10-2 and TRBJ2-2, with 7 bases identical to TRBD1. Trimming took 8 bases from V and 6 from J; bases not matched to a gene: 9. The length of the CDR3 is 14 residues. The germline V gene has CDR1 WSHSY and CDR2 SAAADI. The CDR3 DNA reads as TGCGCCAGCCGAAGGGGGCATTCTGCCGGGGAGCTGTTTTTT. Encoded protein: CASRRGHSAGELFF.

This clone came up a few times. The chain employs TRBV19 and TRBJ1-2, with a weak D call TRBD1 (6 bases). This CDR3 region has 15 residues. Trimming left V 5 bases short and J 5 bases short, with 18 bases between. Germline CDR1 is LNHDA and CDR2 is SQIVND (reference sequence). CDR3 region: CASSPAPGAAYGYTF. The CDR3 DNA reads TGTGCCAGTAGTCCGGCCCCGGGGGCGGCYTATGGCTACACCTTC.

The chain combines TRBV6-8 with TRBJ2-7; D is tentatively TRBD1 or TRBD2 (6 bases each). Germline CDR1 is MNHGY and CDR2 is SAAAGT. CDR3 length equals 15 residues. V was cut by 2 bases and J by 1 base, with 12 bases left in between. The CDR3 DNA reads TGTGCCAGCAGTTACGGGGGCGGGGAATCCTACGAGCAGTACTTC. It encodes CASSYGGGESYEQYF.